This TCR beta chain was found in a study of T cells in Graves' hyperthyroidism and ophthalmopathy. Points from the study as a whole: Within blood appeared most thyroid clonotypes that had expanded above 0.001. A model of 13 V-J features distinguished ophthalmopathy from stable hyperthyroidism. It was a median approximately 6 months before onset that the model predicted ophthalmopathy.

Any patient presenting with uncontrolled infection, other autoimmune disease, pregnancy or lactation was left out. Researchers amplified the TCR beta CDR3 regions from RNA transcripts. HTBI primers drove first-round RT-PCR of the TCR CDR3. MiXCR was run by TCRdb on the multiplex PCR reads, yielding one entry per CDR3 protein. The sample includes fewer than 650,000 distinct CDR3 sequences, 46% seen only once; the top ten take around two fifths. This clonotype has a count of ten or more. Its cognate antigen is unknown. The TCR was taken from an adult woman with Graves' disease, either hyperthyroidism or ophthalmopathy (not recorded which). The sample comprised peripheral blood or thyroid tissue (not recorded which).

The CDR3, as DNA: TGTGCCAGTAGTACAGTCTTCACTAATGAAAAACTGTTTTTT. Protein product: CASSTVFTNEKLFF. The J gene is TRBJ1-4, the V gene TRBV19; D ambiguous. The V gene's germline CDR1 is LNHDA and CDR2 SQIVND (reference sequence). CDR3 length: 14 amino acids. V lost 4 bases, J lost 2 bases, and 8 bases lay in between.